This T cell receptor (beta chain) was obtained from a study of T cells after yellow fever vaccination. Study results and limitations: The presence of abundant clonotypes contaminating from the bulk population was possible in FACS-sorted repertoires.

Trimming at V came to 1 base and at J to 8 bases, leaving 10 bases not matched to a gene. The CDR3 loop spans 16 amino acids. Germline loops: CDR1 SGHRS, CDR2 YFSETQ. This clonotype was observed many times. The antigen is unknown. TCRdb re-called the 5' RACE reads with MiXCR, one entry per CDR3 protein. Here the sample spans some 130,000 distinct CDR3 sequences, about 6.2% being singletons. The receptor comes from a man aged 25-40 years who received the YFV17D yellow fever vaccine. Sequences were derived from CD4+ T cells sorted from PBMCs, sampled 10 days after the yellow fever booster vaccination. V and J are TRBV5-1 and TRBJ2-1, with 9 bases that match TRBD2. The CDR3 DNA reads TGCGCCAGCAGCTTGTATGCAGCGGGAGGAGGCGATGAGCAGTTCTTC. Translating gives CASSLYAAGGGDEQFF.